This T cell receptor beta chain was found in a study of cytomegalovirus exposure and HLA in healthy donors (dated by TCRdb to 2017 to 2019). As for the study more broadly: An earlier analysis of roughly 500 of the donors reported approximately 300 Gb of sequence data and around 110 million unique TCR beta sequences obtained from about 170 million T cells. The study was designed to test whether signatures of past pathogen exposure could be identified by cataloging public T cell receptors. An earlier analysis of nearly 600 of the donors applied high-throughput TCR beta sequencing to assess whether each TCR beta V gene segment acted as functional or pseudogenic. A later analysis re-examined previously published TCR beta repertoires from just over 650 donors and added high-resolution HLA genotyping to investigate patterns of TCR occurrence. Rather than drawing on any new phenotypic data, the later analysis identified candidate immune exposures from TCR beta sequences and the way those sequences occurred across donors. An early release covering roughly 600 HLA-typed donors comprised roughly 300 gigabases of sequencing data and around 86 million unique TCR sequences. In addition to the first cohort of 666 subjects, a separate validation cohort of 120 different subjects was used. To predict cytomegalovirus infection status, the study brought together high-throughput TCR immunosequencing, statistical association of individual TCRs with disease status, and machine learning. Donor age, sex, ethnicity and CMV serostatus were compiled alongside the repertoire data. The study used immunosequencing to profile the T cell repertoires of 670 or so subjects and linked those repertoires to cytomegalovirus serostatus. Across approximately 420 genotyped donors of the cohort, an average of approximately 240,000 unique TCR beta nucleotide sequences per donor were sequenced, and around 19% of those sequences were non-productive. Typing coverage varied by locus: about 620-640 donors for A, B, C, DRB1 and DQB1; approximately 500 for DQA1; approximately 610 for DPA1; approximately 490 for DPB1. Because of strong linkage in the cohort, roughly five DR-DQ haplotypes were treated as single units for association and clustering. In a later genetic analysis, genome-wide SNP genotypes for about three fifths of the roughly 670 donors were used, and that subset was treated as a discovery cohort. The genetic ancestry cluster associated with self-reported Caucasian donors included roughly four fifths of the roughly 360 genotyped donors. Every discovery cohort repertoire had been produced on one sequencing platform. HLA typing covered class I and class II loci at four-digit resolution. The research as a whole found: A further reported finding was that TCR beta sequences accurately predicted the HLA-A and HLA-B alleles for most subjects in the first cohort. In a later genetic analysis, fewer N-insertions in productive TCRs were reported among donors in an Asian-associated ancestry cluster than the approximately 710-donor mean. Roughly uniform sequencing depth across donors was assumed in presence/absence analyses, although this assumption may not hold. The authors suggested that the approach could potentially be generalized to other disease states and immunological phenotypes. Across donors, most TCR sequences were observed very rarely, whereas some public TCRs were present in many individuals. In a later analysis, HLA-associated TCR beta chains showed more clonal expansion and lower generation probabilities than non-associated chains that were equally common. In vitro tests confirmed that a few of the cytomegalovirus-associated TCR beta chains recognize cytomegalovirus antigens. Because HLA typing was unavailable for some donors at each locus, only the typed subset was used in association tests. Cytomegalovirus status was reported to be diagnosed by the classifier with high specificity and sensitivity in both the original and validation cohorts. The study gave a list of 150 to 200 TCR beta chains associated with cytomegalovirus. In a later analysis, some 17,000 TCR beta sequences were associated with specific HLA alleles at a false discovery rate of 0.05. The sequencing pipeline was judged likely to have produced a cluster of highly shared sequence variants as a technical artifact. An association between a missense DCLRE1C variant and V-gene and J-gene trimming of TCR beta chains was found in a later genetic analysis and replicated in an independent cohort. Strong co-occurrence of HLA alleles, especially DR and DQ, made assigning TCR associations to individual alleles difficult. An earlier analysis of approximately 570 of the donors showed that most TCR beta V segments appeared in productive rearrangements either about 90% or about 30% of the time, which broadly matched IMGT annotations. Most CMV-associated TCR beta chains appeared to be HLA-restricted in a later analysis, and the HLA associations seemed to be driven largely by CMV exposure. A later analysis reported that several top co-occurrence clusters appeared linked to parvovirus B19, influenza, CMV and Epstein-Barr virus. This cohort had only TCR beta chains sequenced, and the lack of alpha or paired-chain data limited which features could be detected. Roughly 17 rarely observed V segments, including chromosome 9 orphons, were excluded from the earlier analysis of approximately 500 of the donors because counts were too low. For the cohort, immune exposure information was limited to CMV serostatus. Correlated functional status among segregating V segments might be attributable to linkage disequilibrium, but an unknown experimental factor could not be ruled out. In a later analysis, TCR association rates were found to vary across HLA loci, with the most associated TCRs seen for DRB1 alleles and the fewest for HLA-C alleles. The 87-base-pair reads could not distinguish some IMGT-functional V segments, including TRBV6-2 and TRBV6-3, so those segments were excluded.

Library method: the immunoSEQ multiplex PCR assay. A mixture of 60 forward primers for TCR Vbeta segments and 13 reverse primers for TCR Jbeta segments was used in the multiplex PCR. A multiplex PCR assay on genomic DNA amplified the CDR3 region of rearranged TCR beta genes. On the Illumina HiSeq System, the amplified TCR beta libraries were sequenced as 87-base-pair reads. As for how the authors treated the data: A later analysis counted 65 million to 90 million unique TCR beta chains across the 550 to 700 repertoires, and roughly 11 million of these chains were shared by at least two donors. Raw reads were error-corrected and collapsed into unique sequences by a nearest-neighbor algorithm in which closely related sequences were merged to remove PCR and sequencing errors. Alignment of CDR3 sequences to IMGT reference sequences was used to assign V, D and J gene segments. For a sequence to be retained, a match of at least six nucleotides to both a V gene segment and a J gene segment was required. Rearrangements were called productive when the CDR3 lacked stop codons and stayed in frame with V and J; all others were non-productive. CDR3 was defined according to IMGT convention as the region running from the second conserved V-encoded cysteine to the conserved J-encoded phenylalanine. In an earlier analysis of 500 to 650 of the donors, sequences lacking an unambiguous match to a single V gene segment were excluded. In an earlier analysis of around 590 of the donors, a V segment was called functional when productive rearrangements were above 56.7%, and segregating when the standard deviation between donors exceeded 5%. A statistical classification framework was developed to diagnose cytomegalovirus status using the catalog of TCR beta chain sequences. In a later analysis, V and J genes were assigned by comparing TCR nucleotide sequences against IMGT/GENE-DB human TR gene sequences. Using the TCRdist pipeline, a later analysis assigned CDR3 sequences along with most-parsimonious VDJ recombination scenarios. A later analysis defined each TCR beta chain by its CDR3 amino acid sequence plus V-gene family, and excluded reads lacking a unique V-gene family. To address suspected cross-contamination and a sequencing artifact, a later analysis removed several hundred highly shared, low-generation-probability nucleotide sequences. In a later analysis, a clonal expansion index for each public chain was calculated from normalized within-repertoire ranks of inferred template counts. In a later analysis, generation probabilities were computed using a VDJ recombination model fitted to out-of-frame rearrangements, and the results were checked against IGoR. Hypergeometric tests were used in a later analysis to score TCR-TCR, TCR-HLA and TCR-CMV co-occurrence, with a repertoire-size bias correction applied to the TCR pairs. In a later analysis, false discovery rates were estimated by permuting HLA or CMV assignments 20 times. In a later analysis, co-occurring TCRs were grouped using DBSCAN, and TCRdist sequence similarity was added for clustering within HLA-allele-positive subsets. For co-occurrence clustering, repertoires with fewer than 30,000 or more than 120,000 public chains were excluded, along with five repertoires with anomalous nucleotide sharing. This is the immuneACCESS table as TCRdb keeps it, with only in-frame sequences that have V and J called. A part of the clones is gone; compared with another copy, unresolved V genes explain less than half, and the rest is unexplained. That table furnishes V, J and clone size, whereas the DNA furnished D and trimming. This sample has under 200,000 clones in its table, and 77% of those were observed once. 7% to 8.5% of the sample lies in the top ten.

As encoded in the germline V gene, CDR1 is SGHTA while CDR2 is FQGTGA. The CDR3 goes from the cysteine to the phenylalanine over 13 residues. Only CDR3 DNA remains: 39 bases, in frame from the first base. Relative to germline, V is missing 0 bases and J is missing 11 bases, with 5 bases of the junction outside any gene match. The cohort was made up of hundreds of healthy bone marrow donors. Cohort members were all nominally healthy when sampled, although unrecorded immune exposures were likely present. The donor tested CMV seropositive and was one of the 289 seropositive cohort members. A peripheral blood sample was provided by each donor, and peripheral blood mononuclear cells were used for TCR beta sequencing. Genomic DNA extraction from the blood cell samples was performed with the Qiagen DNeasy Blood Extraction Kit. A word on this clone: Its target antigen remains unknown. No much larger clone is present one base from it, and per-base qualities are unavailable.

The receptor was derived from a male donor in good health and CMV-seropositive. Recombination joined TRBV7-3 with TRBJ2-3; 7 bases in the middle match TRBD2. The sequencing input was PBMCs. CDR3 loop: CASSLTNSGGQYF. The nucleotides are TGTGCCAGCAGCTTAACGAACTCGGGAGGGCAGTATTTT.